The T cell receptor (beta chain) under discussion was sequenced for a study of cytomegalovirus exposure and HLA in healthy donors. Study information: Drawn from HLA-typed donors, 83 million or so unique TCRs were held in an early data release.

CDR1 KGHSH and CDR2 LQKENI come from the germline V gene. The V gene lost 6 bases and the J gene lost 2 bases, with 7 bases spanning the gap. This CDR3 spans 12 amino acids. PCR was performed using 60 Vbeta and 13 Jbeta primers. How the authors handled the data: Some 9.9 million of 80 million or so unique TCR beta chains were shared, per a later count. TCRdb keeps only in-frame clones here, not all; method: immunoSEQ multiplex PCR. Clone size and the V and J calls come from that table; the DNA yielded D and trimming. Of fewer than 120,000 clones in the sample, around 83% were seen once. The clonotype comes from a woman in her fifties or sixties in good health and CMV-seropositive. The sequenced sample was PBMCs. V is TRBV18 and J is TRBJ2-5, with D possibly matching TRBD1 (6 bases). This CDR3 reads CASSGQQETQYF. The CDR3 coding sequence is TGTGCCAGCTCCGGACAGCAAGAGACCCAGTACTTC.